This TCR beta chain was sequenced during a study of blood T cell repertoires in COVID-19. Overall study: The origin of the acute and convalescent COVID-19 samples was the United States, Italy and Spain. Sample material is recorded as cDNA or gDNA derived from T cells, B-cell-depleted T cells, or PBMCs.

Sequencing used immunoSEQ multiplex PCR; TCRdb keeps in-frame clones, though not all of them. Of under 200,000 clones in the sample, approximately 90% are singletons; the top ten hold 2% to 2.5%. The CDR3 spans 15 residues. Germline loops: CDR1 MNHNY, CDR2 SVGAGI (reference sequence). V was shortened by 5 bases and J by 4 bases, with 12 bases between the two germline ends. The sequenced material came from peripheral blood. V and J are TRBV6-6 and TRBJ1-6; D remains unclear. This clonotype originated in a man aged 65 to 85 with active or convalescent COVID-19. The CDR3 DNA is TGTGCCAGCAGTAATCTCGGGAGATATAATTCACCCCTCCACTTT. Encoded protein: CASSNLGRYNSPLHF.